This TCR beta chain stems from a study of blood T cell repertoires in COVID-19. TCRdb's table, derived via immunoSEQ multiplex PCR, lists solely in-frame clones and lacks some. The sample holds hundreds of thousands of clones; 70% to 90% are singletons and the top ten take roughly 6.3%. The CDR3 sequence is 15 residues long. Germline CDR1 reads LGHNA; CDR2 reads YNFKEQ. The trim removed 4 bases at V and 5 bases at J, leaving 1 base unmatched. Sequences were obtained from PBMCs or T cells enriched from blood (not recorded which). The receptor's source is a woman aged 40 to 50 who had recovered from COVID-19. This chain connects TRBV4-2 to TRBJ2-2, with 13 bases fitting TRBD2. The CDR3 DNA reads TGTGCCAGCAGCCTGGGACTAGCGGGAACCGGGGAGCTGTTTTTT. Translated, it gives CASSLGLAGTGELFF.